This TCR beta chain derives from a study of Graves' ophthalmopathy and Graves' hyperthyroidism. TCR beta CDR3 regions were amplified from RNA transcripts. The library came from an HTBI-primed first-round RT-PCR and a second-round multiplex PCR. Using its own MiXCR run on the multiplex PCR reads, TCRdb lists one record per CDR3 protein. Of under 350,000 distinct CDR3 sequences in the sample, roughly 17% were seen once. This clonotype was picked up many times. The sequence derives from an adult man with Graves' ophthalmopathy. The sequenced material came from peripheral blood.

The CDR3 DNA follows: TGCGCCAGCAGCTGGCAGGAGTCCTACGAGCAGTACTTC. Amino acid sequence: CASSWQESYEQYF. This sequence joins TRBV5-1 and TRBJ2-7, with D uncertain. This CDR3 has 13 amino acids. V lost 3 bases and J 1 base, leaving 8 bases between the germline ends. CDR1 is SGHRS, CDR2 YFSETQ, per germline.